This paragraph reports one TCR beta chain. This CDR3 spans 16 amino acids. Germline V CDR1 and CDR2: LNHDA, SQIVND (reference sequence). Trimming pared 6 bases from V and 3 bases from J, leaving 15 bases between. Authors' data handling: The authors estimated nucleated cell counts from reference gene primer amplification. Libraries were prepared by immunoSEQ multiplex PCR; TCRdb keeps only in-frame clonotypes and omits some of them. V and J calls and clone size are given by that table; D and trimming were obtained from the DNA. The sample includes roughly 350,000 clones, around 89% of them seen just once. This entry comes from a study of blood T cell repertoires in COVID-19. Study-level background: Collection of acute and convalescent COVID-19 samples took place in the United States, Italy and Spain. Sample material is recorded as cDNA or gDNA derived from T cells, B-cell-depleted T cells, or PBMCs.

Sequencing input: peripheral blood. The receptor was isolated from a woman aged 45-59 years with active or convalescent COVID-19. This rearrangement joins TRBV19 to TRBJ1-6; possible D gene TRBD1, 5 bases. Here the CDR3 DNA reads TGTGCCAGTAGCCATAAGGCGACAGACTATAATTCACCCCTCCACTTT. The encoded protein is CASSHKATDYNSPLHF.